This section outlines one TCR beta chain sequence together with its context. The antigen remains unidentified. Assay used: immunoSEQ multiplex PCR; TCRdb lists only in-frame clones, some missing. Of approximately 710,000 clones listed, 90% were seen once; the top ten hold about 34%. The data originate from a study of shared clonotypes between healthy human individuals. Germline V gene lookup returns CDR1 ENHRY and CDR2 SYGVKD. This CDR3 comprises 15 residues. After removal of 6 bases from V and 3 bases from J, the junction contained 6 bases not matched to a gene. Study conclusions and caveats: Large sequencing depth failed to make sorted-subset sequencing complete, rarefaction showed. The generation probabilities recorded for non-shared clonotypes fell below those of clonotypes shared by all four donors.

V is TRBV10-3 and J is TRBJ2-1; 9 bases match TRBD1. Sequencing used memory CD8+ T cells from PBMCs. Subset reported: CD45RO+ cells pooled with CCR7-negative TemRA cells. The source of this sequence is a young man in good health. Some clones in this sample may be carry-over from other donors' samples. The CDR3: CAIREQGAYYNEQFF. CDR3 sequence (DNA): TGTGCCATCAGAGAACAGGGGGCTTACTACAATGAGCAGTTCTTC.